The 20 T cell receptor beta chains in this list originate from one sample, sequenced in a study of T cells in Graves' hyperthyroidism and ophthalmopathy. TCR beta CDR3 region amplification was performed from RNA transcripts. TCR CDR3 regions were first amplified by RT-PCR with HTBI primers. MiXCR, applied by TCRdb to the multiplex PCR reads, yields one record per CDR3 protein. Of about 590,000 distinct CDR3 sequences listed, 15% to 18% are singletons. The sample comprised blood. The receptor set was obtained from a woman in her 30s with Graves' hyperthyroidism.

In its sample, this clonotype was seen many times. This CDR3 is CASSWPAGPNIQYF. The DNA for the CDR3 is TGTGCCAGCAGCTGGCCGGCGGGACCCAACATTCAGTACTTC. This chain joins TRBV7-9 and TRBJ2-4; a weak D match, TRBD2 (6 bases). This CDR3 has 14 residues. Germline V gives CDR1 SEHNR, CDR2 FQNEAQ (reference sequence). With 4 bases removed from V and 7 bases from J, the gap between germline ends came to 14 bases.

The J gene is TRBJ2-3, the V gene TRBV6-2 or TRBV6-3; D is uncertain. CDR1 MNHEY and CDR2 SVGEGT come from the germline V gene. The CDR3 is 15 amino acids. V lost 5 bases and J lost 1, with 13 bases in between. CDR3 residues: CASSTRSAGTDTQYF. CDR3 in DNA: TGTGCCAGCAGTACCAGAAGTGCCGGCACAGATACGCAGTATTTT.

The J gene is TRBJ2-2, the V gene TRBV27; D might be TRBD1 (6 bases). The CDR3 has 14 amino acids. The V gene lost 1 base and the J gene lost 5 bases, with 8 bases spanning the gap. CDR1 and CDR2 (germline): MNHEY, SMNVEV (reference sequence). CDR3 coding DNA: TGTGCCAGCAGTTTATTTCAGGGGACCGGGGAGCTGTTTTTT. Encoded protein: CASSLFQGTGELFF.

On this clonotype: This may be a read error: a much more frequent sequence differs by one nucleotide. This chain uses TRBV28 with TRBJ2-2; tentatively, D is TRBD1 (6 bases). CDR1 and CDR2 from the germline V gene are MDHEN and SYDVKM. The CDR3 extends over 14 amino acids. Trimming cost V 6 bases and J 1 base, with 9 bases left between them. The CDR3 here is CASRKQGNTGELFF. DNA for the CDR3: TGTGCCAGCAGGAAACAGGGGAACACCGGGGAGCTGTTTTTT.

The V and J genes are TRBV27 and TRBJ2-3; 12 bases match TRBD2. The CDR3 extends over 16 amino acids. Unmatched junction bases numbered 10, after V lost 4 bases and J lost 8 bases. Germline loops: CDR1 MNHEY, CDR2 SMNVEV (reference sequence). In DNA, the CDR3 is TGTGCCAGCAGTTCGATACTAGCGGGAGGATCATCTACGCAGTATTTT. Amino acid sequence: CASSSILAGGSSTQYF.

This clonotype appeared a few times. This chain links TRBV10-3 with TRBJ2-7, with 12 bases matching TRBD2. Per germline, CDR1 ENHRY and CDR2 SYGVKD. The CDR3 runs to 17 residues. V trimming: 8 bases; J trimming: 2 bases; junction bases outside the gene matches: 13. CDR3 nucleotide sequence: TGTGCCATCGGTGGACTAGCGGGACCGACCGGGGCCTACGAGCAGTACTTC. It yields the protein CAIGGLAGPTGAYEQYF.

This clonotype was counted ten times or more. The rearrangement joins TRBV30 to TRBJ2-7; perhaps D is TRBD1 or TRBD2 (5 bases each). The germline V and J ends were trimmed by 0 bases and 5 bases, with 14 bases remaining between them. This CDR3 is 14 amino acids long. Looked up from germline, CDR1 is GTSNPN and CDR2 is SVGIG (reference sequence). CDR3 residues: CAWSVPSGHNEQYF. CDR3 coding DNA: TGTGCCTGGAGTGTACCGAGCGGACACAACGAGCAGTACTTC.

This clonotype came up a few times. The rearrangement joins TRBV27 to TRBJ2-3, with D possibly TRBD2 on 5 matching bases. Germline lookup yields CDR1 MNHEY and CDR2 SMNVEV (reference sequence). Trimming left V 3 bases short and J 3 bases short, with 16 bases between. The CDR3 covers 16 residues. The CDR3 region has the DNA TGTGCCAGCAGTTTGTTCCCGGGGTTCAGTACAGATACGCAGTATTTT. It encodes CASSLFPGFSTDTQYF.

This clonotype has a handful of counts. CDR3 sequence reads: CASSPDLMHNEQFF. The CDR3 nucleotides are TGTGCCAGCAGCCCAGACTTAATGCACAATGAGCAGTTCTTC. The chain recombines TRBV7-9 with TRBJ2-1; D call uncertain. Looked up from germline, CDR1 is SEHNR and CDR2 is FQNEAQ (reference sequence). This CDR3 is 14 amino acids long. V dropped 5 bases and J dropped 5 bases, with 13 bases sitting between them.

The chain joins TRBV28 to TRBJ1-5; D may be TRBD1 (5 bases). V gave up 3 bases and J gave up 2 bases, with 14 bases separating them. CDR3 size: 16 residues. Germline CDR1 reads MDHEN; CDR2 reads SYDVKM. In DNA form, the CDR3 reads TGTGCCAGCAGTTTTTTAACGGGGGATGGCAATCAGCCCCAGCATTTT. It translates to CASSFLTGDGNQPQHF.

This clonotype appeared many times. V is TRBV6-6 and J is TRBJ2-5, with 10 positions matching TRBD2. The CDR3 is 17 amino acids. V lost 0 bases and J lost 5; bases outside the gene matches: 9. The V gene's germline CDR1 is MNHNY and CDR2 SVGAGI (reference sequence). The CDR3 coding sequence is TGTGCCAGCAGTTACTCGAATACCGCTAGCGGGAGTGAGACCCAGTACTTC. It encodes CASSYSNTASGSETQYF.

This clonotype was seen many times. The chain uses TRBV12-3 or TRBV12-4 and TRBJ1-2, with D perhaps TRBD1 (5 bases). V was trimmed by 3 bases and J by 3 bases, leaving 11 bases between them. The CDR3 is made up of 14 amino acids. The CDR3 coding sequence is TGTGCCAGCAGTTTTTGGGGGGGGGACTATGGCTACACCTTC. Residues: CASSFWGGDYGYTF.

This clonotype was observed at least ten times. The V gene is TRBV12-3 or TRBV12-4, the J gene TRBJ2-4; D remains ambiguous. Trimming took off 3 bases at V and 3 bases at J, with 15 bases between the two ends. The CDR3 length is 16 residues. The CDR3: CASSLSRELGKNIQYF. Here the CDR3 DNA reads TGTGCCAGCAGTTTGTCCAGAGAGCTCGGCAAAAACATTCAGTACTTC.

The rearrangement links TRBV2 to TRBJ1-2; D is unclear. This CDR3 spans 12 amino acids. Trimming cost V 8 bases and J 4 bases, with 11 bases left between them. CDR1 and CDR2 from the germline V gene are SNHLY and FYNNEI. In DNA form, the CDR3 reads TGTGCCAGCCTTGAGGGAAGCTATGGCTACACCTTC. It is translated as CASLEGSYGYTF.

V usage is TRBV30 and J usage is TRBJ2-1; 8 bases line up with TRBD2. V was clipped by 8 bases and J by 9 bases; unmatched bases: 15. Germline values: CDR1 GTSNPN, CDR2 SVGIG (reference sequence). The CDR3 runs 14 residues. The CDR3 loop reads CARGISGINPEQFF. Written as DNA, the CDR3 is TGTGCCAGGGGTATTAGCGGGATAAATCCTGAGCAGTTCTTC. The full variable domain, in which reference TRBV30 and TRBJ2-1 provide the parts outside the CDR3, is SQTIHQWPATLVQPVGSPLSLECTVEGTSNPNLYWYRQAAGRGLQLLFYSVGIGQISSEVPQNLSASRPQDRQFILSSKKLLLSDSGFYLCARGISGINPEQFFGPGTRLTVL.

Concerning this clonotype: Just one base apart from a much larger clone, this may be a read error. The J gene is TRBJ2-7, the V gene TRBV13, with 10 bases aligning to TRBD2. CDR3 length: 15 amino acids. Looked up from germline, CDR1 is PRHDT and CDR2 is FYEKMQ (reference sequence). V trimming: 8 bases; J trimming: 0 bases; junction bases outside the gene matches: 7. CDR3 sequence reads: CASRHQRGGSYEQYF. As DNA, the CDR3 is TGTGCCAGCCGCCACCAGCGGGGGGGCTCCTACGAGCAGTACTTC. The complete variable domain, with remaining parts taken from reference TRBV13 and TRBJ2-7, reads AAGVIQSPRHLIKEKRETATLKCYPIPRHDTVYWYQQGPGQDPQFLISFYEKMQSDKGSIPDRFSAQQFSDYHSELNMSSLELGDSALYFCASRHQRGGSYEQYFGPGTRLTVT.

CDR3 nucleotide sequence: TGTGCCAGCAGCTTACAGGGGTCGAATGGCTACACCTTC. This sequence encodes CASSLQGSNGYTF. This rearrangement joins TRBV7-3 to TRBJ1-2; a weak D match, TRBD1 (6 bases). The CDR3 runs 13 residues. The germline V gene encodes CDR1 SGHTA and CDR2 FQGTGA. V lost 2 bases and J 6 bases, leaving 10 bases between the germline ends.

Comments on this clonotype: A junction boundary mismatches the germline segment, possibly from a read error. The chain links TRBV6-1 to TRBJ1-1, with TRBD1 as a possible D gene (6 bases). CDR1 and CDR2 (germline): MNHNS, SASEGT. The CDR3 spans 16 residues. For the CDR3, the DNA is TGTGCCAGCAGTCCCCTCCGGGGGGCCGGAGACACTGAAGCTTCCTTT. Its protein is CASSPLRGAGDTEASF.

This clonotype turned up a few times. The CDR3 DNA reads TGCAGTGCTAGTTACAGGAGCGGGATCTACACCGGGGAGCTGTTTTTT. This translates into CSASYRSGIYTGELFF. The chain is built from TRBV20-1 and TRBJ2-2; 7 bases fit TRBD2. The CDR3 has 16 residues. Germline V gene data show CDR1 as DFQATT and CDR2 as SNEGSKA (reference sequence). V lost 3 bases to trimming and J lost 3 bases; unmatched junction nucleotides: 10.

The chain employs TRBV6-1 and TRBJ1-6, with a weak D call TRBD1 (6 bases). Germline CDR1 MNHNS, CDR2 SASEGT. The CDR3 runs 16 residues. The ends were cut back, 7 bases at V and 8 bases at J, with 21 bases in the middle. Written as DNA, the CDR3 is TGTGCCAGCAACTATGCGGGGGGGCGCAGAGATTCACCCCTCCACTTT. Amino acid sequence: CASNYAGGRRDSPLHF.